This T cell receptor (beta chain) is from a study of blood T cell dynamics during melanoma immunotherapy. The time point: pre-treatment baseline. Apart from a couple of fast progressors, RECIST 1.1 response was judged 12 weeks post-infusion. TCRdb's table, derived via immunoSEQ multiplex PCR, lists solely in-frame clones and lacks some. Of about 12,000 clones listed, about 88% are singletons. The TCR comes from a human donor with melanoma. The material sequenced was blood, taken from a patient treated with checkpoint blockade.

CDR3 amino acids: CASSPPSATGNTIYF. In nucleotides, the CDR3 is TGTGCCAGCAGCCCTCCTAGCGCAACTGGAAACACCATATATTTT. This chain uses TRBV9 with TRBJ1-3; unclear D gene. In germline, CDR1 is SGDLS, CDR2 YYNGEE. The CDR3 contains 15 residues. V lost 4 bases, J lost 2 bases, and 13 bases lay in between.